Listed below are T cell receptor beta chains from one sample, sequenced in a study of long-term antiretroviral therapy in people with HIV. Data came from immunoSEQ multiplex PCR; TCRdb stores just in-frame clones and leaves some out. The data hold tens of thousands of clones, with over 70% observed a single time. Sequenced here: unsorted PBMCs, sampled 0.3 years after starting antiretroviral therapy. Every receptor here comes from a man in his fifties with HIV. Both conserved end residues are part of each CDR3. A D gene is named only where the DNA matches it firmly. The size entry is marked missing in some rows and otherwise reads once, few, many or a size class.

D,J,size,V,DNA,CDR3
-,TRBJ1-5,few,TRBV6-6,TGTGCCAGCAATGGCAGCAATCAGCCCCAGCATTTT,CASNGSNQPQHF
-,TRBJ2-7,-,TRBV5-4,TGTGCCAGCAGCGCGCAGGGGGGCCGGTACGAGCAGTACTTC,CASSAQGGRYEQYF
-,TRBJ2-1,-,TRBV7-2,TGTGCCAGCAGCTTATTTCCGGGGAATGAGCAGTTCTTC,CASSLFPGNEQFF
TRBD1,TRBJ2-7,-,TRBV11-3,TGTGCCAGCAGCTTTGAAGACAGGGGGGCTCCAACCTCCTACGAGCAGTACTTC,CASSFEDRGAPTSYEQYF
TRBD2,TRBJ2-7,-,TRBV7-3,TGTGCCAGCAGCTCCGGACTAGCGGACGAGCAGTACTTC,CASSSGLADEQYF
TRBD1,TRBJ2-7,-,TRBV6-5,TGTGCCAGCAGTTATTCGACAGGGAGCTCCTACGAGCAGTACTTC,CASSYSTGSSYEQYF
-,TRBJ1-2,-,TRBV19,TGTGCCAGTAGCGGAGAAAGACAGGCCATGCCTTATGGCTACACCTTC,CASSGERQAMPYGYTF
-,TRBJ2-5,once,TRBV7-2,TGTGCCAGCAGCTTTAGCGGTCGGGAGACCCAGTACTTC,CASSFSGRETQYF
TRBD2,TRBJ2-2,-,TRBV28,TGTGCCAGCAGTTTGGTAGCGGGAGGGCCGGGTACCGGGGAGCTGTTTTTT,CASSLVAGGPGTGELFF
TRBD2,TRBJ2-3,-,TRBV27,TGTGCCAGCAGTTTGGGAGCGGGGACCCGCACAGATACGCAGTATTTT,CASSLGAGTRTDTQYF
-,TRBJ2-1,-,TRBV5-5,TGTGCCAGCACCTCTACCCAGGGCAATGAGCAGTTCTTC,CASTSTQGNEQFF
TRBD2,TRBJ2-3,-,TRBV11-3,TGTGCCAGCAGCTTAGAGGGCGGGAGGAATTATTTT,CASSLEGGRNYF
TRBD1,TRBJ2-7,few,TRBV5-1,TGCGCCAGCAGCTTGCCTCTGGGACAGGGGAACGAGCAGTACTTC,CASSLPLGQGNEQYF
-,TRBJ2-4,-,TRBV18,TGTGCCAGCTCACCATTGGGGACGGGAAGCATTCAGTACTTC,CASSPLGTGSIQYF
-,TRBJ1-1,-,TRBV19,TGTGCCAGTAGTATTCGGCAGGGGAACACTGAAGCTTTCTTT,CASSIRQGNTEAFF
-,TRBJ2-6,-,TRBV6-5,TGTGCCAGCAGTCCCGAAGCGTCTGGGGCCAACGTCCTGACTTTC,CASSPEASGANVLTF
TRBD2,TRBJ2-1,-,TRBV9,TGTGCCAGCAGCTCCGGACTAGCGGGAGGCCCCTACAATGAGCAGTTCTTC,CASSSGLAGGPYNEQFF
-,TRBJ1-5,-,TRBV19,TGTGCCAGTATTCCGGACCATAGCAATCAGCCCCAGCATTTT,CASIPDHSNQPQHF
TRBD2,TRBJ2-7,-,TRBV27,TGTGCCAGCAGTTGGGCGGGGGGGGTCTACGAGCAGTACTTC,CASSWAGGVYEQYF
-,TRBJ2-7,-,TRBV11-2,TGTGCCAGCAGCCATTGGGATAAGAAAACCGTATACGAGCAGTACTTC,CASSHWDKKTVYEQYF
-,TRBJ2-1,-,TRBV25-1,TGTGCCAGCAGTGAACCCGAGGGGCAACCCTACAATGAGCAGTTCTTC,CASSEPEGQPYNEQFF
TRBD1,TRBJ2-5,-,TRBV28,TGTGCCACTCACCCGGGACAGGGCTTAACCTTACAGTACTTC,CATHPGQGLTLQYF